This T cell receptor beta chain was identified in a study of cytomegalovirus exposure and HLA in healthy donors. Study observations and caveats: CMV serostatus stood as the only immune exposure information on hand. Because they were indistinguishable, some V segments, including TRBV6-2 and TRBV6-3, were excluded. A later analysis showed TCR association rates differing by HLA locus, peaking at DRB1 and lowest at HLA-C. Compared with the approximately 680-donor mean, an Asian-associated ancestry cluster reportedly had fewer N-insertions, according to a later analysis.

This clone was detected only a few times. Its antigen is still unknown. With 60 Vbeta and 13 Jbeta primers, the PCR was carried out. The table came from immunoSEQ multiplex PCR; TCRdb's copy has only in-frame clones and leaves some out. The profile covers fewer than 100,000 clones, with less than 10% appearing a single time and about 2.3% taken by the ten largest. The V gene lost 6 bases and the J gene lost 7 bases, with 9 bases spanning the gap. Germline values: CDR1 DFQATT, CDR2 SNEGSKA (reference sequence). The CDR3 spans 10 residues. V usage is TRBV20-1 and J usage is TRBJ2-5; D remains unclear. The clonotype comes from a man aged 50 to 59 in good health and CMV-seronegative. Sequences were obtained from PBMCs. CDR3 amino acids: CSANRGTQYF. The CDR3 DNA reads as TGCAGTGCAAACCGAGGGACCCAGTACTTC.